Listed below are T cell receptor beta chains from one sample, sequenced in a study of blood T cell repertoires in COVID-19. The method was immunoSEQ multiplex PCR; TCRdb's version includes in-frame clones alone and lacks a portion of them. The sample lists about 120,000 clones, more than 70% seen once, with 3.9% in the top ten. The sequenced sample was peripheral blood. The receptor source for this set is a man aged 60 to 69 with acute or convalescent COVID-19. Each CDR3 is given without its conserved first and last residue.

ASSLSRGGEQY | TRBV7-2
ASSPWTGKNSPLH | TRBV27
ASTPGIGETQY | TRBV7-2
ASSSGTGGETQY | TRBV7-2
ASSQRTGGGHNEQF | TRBV6-2/TRBV6-3
ASSSLQGRAGYTEAF | TRBV5-6
ASSFSYPRTGSSGNTIY | TRBV7-2
ASRDLQGSGTEAF | TRBV2
ASRDLNTGELF | TRBV28
ASSLAGTGSWVAEKLF | TRBV13
ASSSGAGNIQY | TRBV7-2
ASSQGPYTEAF | TRBV3-1/TRBV3-2
ASNDLGYNEQF | TRBV28
ASSFITGETQY | TRBV7-8
ASSLAGISPLH | TRBV5-1
ASRVDRARGYGYT | TRBV5-4
AGGGTRNEQF | TRBV18
ASSLGTGSAGELF | TRBV4-3
ASSLEPGWETQY | TRBV7-2
ASSGDRGKPIASDGYT | TRBV28
ASSPGQGAYQPQH | TRBV6-2/TRBV6-3
ASSYSRTGGNEKLF | TRBV6-5
ASSSSPTASGNQETQY | TRBV5-1
ASRSGTNTDTQY | TRBV5-5
SVDGSGEQF | TRBV29-1
ATSDPGTGNTGELF | TRBV24-1
ASSLTSSGMDEQF | TRBV27
ASSLNDRGIVVLH | TRBV28
ASSPFDAGLF | TRBV28
ASRQLAGATDTQY | TRBV6-4
ASSYPDIEQY | TRBV6-2/TRBV6-3
ASSSHAGDTEAF | TRBV6-5
ASSLGLEAF | TRBV12-3/TRBV12-4